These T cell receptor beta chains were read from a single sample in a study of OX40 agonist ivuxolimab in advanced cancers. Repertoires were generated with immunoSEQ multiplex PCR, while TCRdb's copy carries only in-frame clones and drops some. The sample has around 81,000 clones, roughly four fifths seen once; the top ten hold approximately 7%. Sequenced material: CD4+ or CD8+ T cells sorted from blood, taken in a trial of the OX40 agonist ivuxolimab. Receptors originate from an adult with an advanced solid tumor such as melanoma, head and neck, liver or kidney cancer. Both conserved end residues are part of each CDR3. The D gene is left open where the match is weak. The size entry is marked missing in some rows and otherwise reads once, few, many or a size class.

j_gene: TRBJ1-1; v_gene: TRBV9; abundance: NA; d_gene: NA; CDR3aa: CASSVAMNTEAFF; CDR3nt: TGTGCCAGCAGCGTAGCAATGAACACTGAAGCTTTCTTT
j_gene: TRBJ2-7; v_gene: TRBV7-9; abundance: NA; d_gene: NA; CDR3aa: CASSLRYEQYF; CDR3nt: TGTGCCAGCAGCTTACGCTACGAGCAGTACTTC
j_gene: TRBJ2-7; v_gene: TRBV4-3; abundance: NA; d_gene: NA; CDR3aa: CASSQGVGSYEQYF; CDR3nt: TGCGCCAGCAGCCAAGGGGTAGGGTCCTACGAGCAGTACTTC
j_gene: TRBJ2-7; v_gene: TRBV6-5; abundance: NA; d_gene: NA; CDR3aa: CASSYSPQNEQYF; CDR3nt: TGTGCCAGCAGTTACTCGCCACAGAACGAGCAGTACTTC
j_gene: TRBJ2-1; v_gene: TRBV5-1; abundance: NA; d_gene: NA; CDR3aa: CASSPSGHRGYNEQFF; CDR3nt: TGCGCCAGCAGCCCCTCAGGACACCGGGGGTACAATGAGCAGTTCTTC
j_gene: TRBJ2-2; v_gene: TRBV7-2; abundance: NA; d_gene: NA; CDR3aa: CASSWRDGGPNTGELFF; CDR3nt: TGTGCCAGCAGCTGGAGGGATGGGGGGCCTAACACCGGGGAGCTGTTTTTT
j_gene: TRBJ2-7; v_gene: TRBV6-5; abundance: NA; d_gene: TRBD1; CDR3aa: CASSKGQGYEQYF; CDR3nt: TGTGCCAGCAGTAAAGGACAGGGCTACGAGCAGTACTTC
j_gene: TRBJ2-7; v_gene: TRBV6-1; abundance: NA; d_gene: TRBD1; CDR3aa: CASTIQGAGEQYF; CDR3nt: TGTGCCAGCACCATACAGGGGGCGGGGGAGCAGTACTTC
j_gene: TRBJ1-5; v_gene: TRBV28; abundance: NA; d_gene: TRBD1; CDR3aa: CASSQDRGYSNQPQHF; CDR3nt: TGTGCCAGCAGCCAGGACAGGGGTTATAGCAATCAGCCCCAGCATTTT
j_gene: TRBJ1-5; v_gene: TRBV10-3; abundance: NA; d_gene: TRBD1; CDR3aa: CAISAGFYGQGANQPQHF; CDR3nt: TGTGCCATCAGTGCTGGCTTTTATGGACAGGGGGCTAATCAGCCCCAGCATTTT
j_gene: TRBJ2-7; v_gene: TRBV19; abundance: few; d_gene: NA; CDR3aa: CASSINGNSYEQYF; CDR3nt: TGTGCCAGTAGTATCAACGGGAACTCCTACGAGCAGTACTTC
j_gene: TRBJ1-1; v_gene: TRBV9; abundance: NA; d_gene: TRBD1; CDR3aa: CASSVDWTGRETEAFF; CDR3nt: TGTGCCAGCAGCGTAGATTGGACAGGGAGAGAGACTGAAGCTTTCTTT
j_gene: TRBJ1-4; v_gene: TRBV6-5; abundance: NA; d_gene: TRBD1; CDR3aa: CASSYNGQGANEKLFF; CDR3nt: TGTGCCAGCAGTTACAATGGACAGGGGGCTAATGAAAAACTGTTTTTT
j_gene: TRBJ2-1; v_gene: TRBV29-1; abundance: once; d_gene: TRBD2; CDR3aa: CSVVAGVSYNEQFF; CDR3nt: TGCAGCGTCGTAGCGGGGGTGTCCTACAATGAGCAGTTCTTC
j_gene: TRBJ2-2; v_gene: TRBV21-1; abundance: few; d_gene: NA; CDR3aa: CASSSQTGAGELFF; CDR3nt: TGTGCCAGCAGCTCACAAACCGGGGCCGGGGAGCTGTTTTTT
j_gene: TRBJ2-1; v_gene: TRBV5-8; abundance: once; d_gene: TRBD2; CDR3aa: CASSLAEGTSVYEQFF; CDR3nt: TGTGCCAGCAGCTTGGCGGAGGGGACTAGCGTCTATGAGCAGTTCTTC
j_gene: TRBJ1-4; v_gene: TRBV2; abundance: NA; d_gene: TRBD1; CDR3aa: CASNTKGAPGEKLFF; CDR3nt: TGTGCCAGCAACACAAAGGGGGCGCCGGGCGAAAAACTGTTTTTT
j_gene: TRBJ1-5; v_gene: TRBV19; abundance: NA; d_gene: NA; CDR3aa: CASSRGRGAGSNQPQHF; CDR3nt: TGTGCCAGTAGTCGAGGGAGAGGGGCAGGGAGCAATCAGCCCCAGCATTTT
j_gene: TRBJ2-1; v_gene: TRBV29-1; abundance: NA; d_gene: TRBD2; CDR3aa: CSVVTSGALSSYNEQFF; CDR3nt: TGCAGCGTTGTGACTAGCGGGGCTTTGAGCTCCTACAATGAGCAGTTCTTC
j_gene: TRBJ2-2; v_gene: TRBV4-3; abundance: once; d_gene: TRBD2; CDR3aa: CASSQGGGENTGELFF; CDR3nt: TGCGCCAGCAGCCAGGGCGGGGGGGAGAACACCGGGGAGCTGTTTTTT
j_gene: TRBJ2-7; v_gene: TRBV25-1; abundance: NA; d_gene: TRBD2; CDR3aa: CASSNGLAVYEQYF; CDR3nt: TGTGCCAGCAGCAACGGGCTAGCGGTTTACGAGCAGTACTTC
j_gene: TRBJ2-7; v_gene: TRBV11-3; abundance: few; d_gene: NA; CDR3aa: CASSPRASYEQYF; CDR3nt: TGTGCCAGCAGCCCGCGGGCATCCTACGAGCAGTACTTC
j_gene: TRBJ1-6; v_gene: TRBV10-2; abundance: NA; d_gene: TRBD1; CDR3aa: CASKHPGTGASSYNSPLHF; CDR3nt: TGCGCCAGCAAACACCCCGGGACAGGGGCTAGCTCCTATAATTCACCCCTCCACTTT
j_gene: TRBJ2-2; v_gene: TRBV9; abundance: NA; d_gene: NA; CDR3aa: CASSVGGAYTGELFF; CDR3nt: TGTGCCAGCAGCGTAGGGGGCGCATATACCGGGGAGCTGTTTTTT
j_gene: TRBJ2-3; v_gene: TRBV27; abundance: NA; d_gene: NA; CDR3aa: CASSLTSGNTQYF; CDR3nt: TGTGCCAGCAGTTTAACTAGTGGGAATACGCAGTATTTT
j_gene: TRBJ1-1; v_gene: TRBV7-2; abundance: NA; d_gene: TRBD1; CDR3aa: CASSLVTGGNTEAFF; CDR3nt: TGTGCCAGCAGCTTAGTCACAGGGGGGAACACTGAAGCTTTCTTT
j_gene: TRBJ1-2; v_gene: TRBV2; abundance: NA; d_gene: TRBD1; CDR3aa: CASSVGQGGNYGYTF; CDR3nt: TGTGCCAGCAGTGTAGGGCAGGGGGGTAACTATGGCTACACCTTC
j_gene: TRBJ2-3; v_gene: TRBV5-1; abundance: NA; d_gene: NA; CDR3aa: CASKKGTPDTQYF; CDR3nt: TGCGCCAGCAAAAAGGGAACACCAGATACGCAGTATTTT
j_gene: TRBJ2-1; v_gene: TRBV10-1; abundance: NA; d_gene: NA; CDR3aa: CASSGLIGTGEDNEQFF; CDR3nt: TGCGCCAGCAGTGGCCTGATCGGTACAGGGGAGGACAATGAGCAGTTCTTC